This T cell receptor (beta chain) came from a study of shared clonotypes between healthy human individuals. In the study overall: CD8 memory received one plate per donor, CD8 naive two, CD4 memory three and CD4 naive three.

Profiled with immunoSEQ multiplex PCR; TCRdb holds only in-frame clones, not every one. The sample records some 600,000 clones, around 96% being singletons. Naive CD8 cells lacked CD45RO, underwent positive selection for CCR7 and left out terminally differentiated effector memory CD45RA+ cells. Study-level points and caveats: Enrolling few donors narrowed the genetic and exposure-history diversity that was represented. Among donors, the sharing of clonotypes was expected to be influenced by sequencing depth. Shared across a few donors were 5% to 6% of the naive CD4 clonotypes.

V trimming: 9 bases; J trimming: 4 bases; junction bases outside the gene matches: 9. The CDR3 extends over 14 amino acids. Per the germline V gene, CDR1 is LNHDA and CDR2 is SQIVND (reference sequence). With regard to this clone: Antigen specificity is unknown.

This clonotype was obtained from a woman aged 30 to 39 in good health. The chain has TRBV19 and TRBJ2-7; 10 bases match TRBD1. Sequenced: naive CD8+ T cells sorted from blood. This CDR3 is CARARVDRGYEQYF. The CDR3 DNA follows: TGTGCCAGGGCTCGAGTGGACAGGGGGTACGAGCAGTACTTC.